This T cell receptor beta chain was found in a study of blood T cell repertoires in COVID-19 (dated by TCRdb to about 2020). With regard to the full study: The collaborator samples originated in the United States, Italy and Spain and spanned the acute and convalescent phases of COVID-19. The material from the prospective study consisted of cDNA or gDNA derived from T cells, B-cell-depleted T cells, or PBMCs. The dataset comprised deeply sampled blood TCRbeta repertoires from subjects exposed to, actively infected with, or recovered from COVID-19. The repertoires were released in a freely available public database meant as a resource for research on the immune response to SARS-CoV-2. Samples came from the ongoing ImmuneRACE study (first 160 participants) plus 1,254 subjects from 6 global collaborators. Sample metadata almost always included a de-identified subject ID, COVID-19 status, age in years and sex. Where available, HLA class I and class II types were taken from metadata supplied by the sample provider and were not determined by assay-based typing.

Broader findings and caveats from the paper: The amount of clinical and demographic metadata varied by source and participant and was provided uncurated.

Whole blood was collected in K2EDTA tubes by collaborating institutions according to the institutions' own protocols. Collaborator samples were shipped for TCRbeta analysis as frozen whole blood, isolated PBMCs, or DNA extracted from either sample type. Based on the germline V gene, the CDR1 and CDR2 sequences are LGHNA and YNFKEQ. The junction carries 10 bases between V and J, which are trimmed by 4 bases and 0 bases respectively. Measured from the cysteine to the phenylalanine, the CDR3 is 16 residues long. Solely the CDR3 DNA is kept, with 48 bases framed from the first base. A remark on this clone: Which antigen it targets is not known. No base-level quality is on record; no much larger clone is a single base apart.

TCRbeta CDR3 regions were amplified from genomic DNA using the immunoSEQ Assay, a bias-controlled multiplex PCR. Per the original workflow: The number of nucleated cells in each sample was estimated by amplification of reference gene primers within the assay. Sequence reads were collapsed and filtered to measure the absolute abundance of every unique TCRbeta CDR3 rearrangement. For each sample, productive Simpson clonality was calculated as the square root of Simpson's diversity index over productive rearrangements. The table was pulled from immuneACCESS by TCRdb, which kept in-frame rearrangements only. Such tables lose some clones; where checked, under half of the loss comes from unresolved V genes, and the rest has no known cause. The D gene and trimming were derived from the DNA, and the V and J assignments and clone size from that table. Within this sample are fewer than 250,000 clones, with about four fifths of them counted one time only. The ten biggest clones cover approximately 4.8% of the sample.

In this chain, TRBV4-2 is recombined with TRBJ1-6, with no reliable assignment of the D segment. This receptor was identified in a woman in her seventies with acute or convalescent COVID-19. Input material: peripheral blood. The DNA reads as follows: TGTGCCAGCAGCCCCAGGATTAACTCCTATAATTCACCCCTCCACTTT. The resulting protein is CASSPRINSYNSPLHF.